The 19 T cell receptor beta chains below were found in one sample sequenced in a study of cytomegalovirus exposure and HLA in healthy donors. PCR was performed using 60 Vbeta and 13 Jbeta primers. Sequenced by immunoSEQ multiplex PCR; TCRdb stores in-frame clones only, minus some. The sample consists of about 160,000 clones, about 75% of them appearing once. The material sequenced was PBMCs. The origin of the receptors is a female donor in good health and CMV-seronegative.

The chain is built from TRBV2 and TRBJ2-2; the match to TRBD2 covers 10 bases. This CDR3 is built from 14 residues. The germline CDR1 and CDR2 sequences are SNHLY and FYNNEI. V lost 9 bases, J lost 4 bases, and 5 bases stayed unmatched. Here the CDR3 reads CARKSGGATGELFF. The CDR3, as DNA: TGTGCCAGGAAAAGCGGGGGGGCCACCGGGGAGCTGTTTTTT.

J is TRBJ1-2 and V is TRBV7-9; unclear D gene. Germline CDR1 reads SEHNR; CDR2 reads FQNEAQ (reference sequence). The CDR3 covers 13 residues. V was clipped by 5 bases and J by 6 bases, with 13 bases between them. The CDR3 sequence: CASSPRGGHGYTF. As DNA, the CDR3 is TGTGCCAGCAGCCCCCGTGGAGGGCATGGCTACACCTTC.

This chain joins TRBV19 and TRBJ1-1; D not certain. This CDR3 has 14 amino acids. CDR1 is LNHDA, CDR2 SQIVND, per germline (reference sequence). V lost 3 bases and J lost 0, with 8 bases in between. The CDR3 DNA reads as TGTGCCAGTAGTATTTACATCTTGAACACTGAAGCTTTCTTT. It yields the protein CASSIYILNTEAFF.

V is TRBV19 and J is TRBJ2-7, with TRBD2 identical over 8 bases. Germline V gene sequence: CDR1 LNHDA, CDR2 SQIVND (reference sequence). There are 14 residues in the CDR3. After removal of 7 bases from V and 3 bases from J, the junction contained 8 bases not matched to a gene. The CDR3, as DNA: TGTGCCAGTACCACCTCCGGGGGGGGCTACGAGCAGTACTTC. Translating it yields CASTTSGGGYEQYF.

This rearrangement joins TRBV5-1 to TRBJ1-1; D is possibly TRBD1 (5 bases). CDR1 is SGHRS and CDR2 is YFSETQ in the germline V gene. Trimming left V 7 bases short and J 1 base short, with 17 bases between. CDR3 length: 15 amino acids. The chain's CDR3 is CASADLTAGNTEAFF. CDR3 DNA: TGCGCCAGCGCTGACCTGACAGCAGGGAACACTGAAGCTTTCTTT.

V and J are TRBV6-5 and TRBJ1-1, with 8 nucleotides matching TRBD1. This CDR3 is 14 amino acids long. Germline V lookup: CDR1 MNHEY, CDR2 SVGAGI. The junction had 7 bases not matched to a gene; V was cut back by 6 bases and J by 4 bases. CDR3 DNA sequence: TGTGCCAGCAGCCTCCCGGGACAGGTCACTGAAGCTTTCTTT. It encodes CASSLPGQVTEAFF.

The chain recombines TRBV29-1 with TRBJ2-5, with D possibly TRBD2 on 5 matching bases. CDR1 is SQVTM and CDR2 is ANQGSEA in the germline V gene. This CDR3 is 14 amino acids long. V was shortened by 2 bases and J by 5 bases, with 15 bases between the two germline ends. CDR3 region: CSVERLGVGETQYF. The CDR3 nucleotides read TGCAGCGTTGAAAGGCTGGGAGTCGGCGAGACCCAGTACTTC.

The V call is TRBV7-9, the J call TRBJ1-4; 7 bases are shared with TRBD1. V was clipped by 4 bases and J by 5 bases; unmatched bases: 7. The CDR3 runs 15 residues. Germline-derived CDR1 and CDR2 are SEHNR and FQNEAQ (reference sequence). CDR3 sequence reads: CASSYPTGINEKLFF. The CDR3, as DNA: TGTGCCAGCAGCTATCCGACAGGGATAAATGAAAAACTGTTTTTT.

The chain has TRBV2 and TRBJ1-1, with 7 bases fitting TRBD1. This CDR3 spans 15 amino acids. Germline CDR1 reads SNHLY; CDR2 reads FYNNEI. Trimming at V came to 1 base and at J to 4 bases, leaving 6 bases not matched to a gene. The CDR3: CASSEDAGGGTEAFF. CDR3 bases: TGTGCCAGCAGTGAAGATGCAGGGGGAGGCACTGAAGCTTTCTTT. Full variable domain (remainder filled in from reference TRBV2 and TRBJ1-1): EPEVTQTPSHQVTQMGQEVILRCVPISNHLYFYWYRQILGQKVEFLVSFYNNEISEKSEIFDDQFSVERPDGSNFTLKIRSTKLEDSAMYFCASSEDAGGGTEAFFGQGTRLTVV.

On this clone: Additional DNA sequences in this sample encode the identical CDR3. The V call is TRBV9, the J call TRBJ2-3; TRBD2 is a possible D gene (6 bases). Germline loops: CDR1 SGDLS, CDR2 YYNGEE. CDR3 size: 13 residues. V lost 2 bases to trimming and J lost 6 bases, with 10 bases between them. CDR3 sequence (DNA): TGTGCCAGCAGCGTGGGGGGTCCGGATACGCAGTATTTT. Protein sequence: CASSVGGPDTQYF.

The chain joins TRBV6-6 to TRBJ2-7; D might be TRBD1 (6 bases). Germline V gene sequence: CDR1 MNHNY, CDR2 SVGAGI (reference sequence). The CDR3 is 13 amino acids. V lost 7 bases and J lost 5, with 15 bases in between. CDR3: CASTSLGADEQYF. The CDR3, as DNA: TGTGCCAGCACCTCTTTGGGGGCCGACGAGCAGTACTTC.

J is TRBJ2-7 and V is TRBV2; possibly TRBD1 for D (7 bases). With 11 bases removed from V and 5 bases from J, the gap between germline ends came to 16 bases. Germline-derived CDR1 and CDR2 are SNHLY and FYNNEI. CDR3 length: 12 amino acids. CDR3 bases: TGTGCCGGACGACAGGGAGGCCACGAGCAGTACTTC. Amino acids: CAGRQGGHEQYF. Full variable domain (remainder filled in from reference TRBV2 and TRBJ2-7): EPEVTQTPSHQVTQMGQEVILRCVPISNHLYFYWYRQILGQKVEFLVSFYNNEISEKSEIFDDQFSVERPDGSNFTLKIRSTKLEDSAMYFCAGRQGGHEQYFGPGTRLTVT.

This clone was seen just once. The chain uses TRBV28 and TRBJ2-1; D not certain. The CDR3 totals 15 residues. Trimming pared 3 bases from V and 7 bases from J, leaving 16 bases between. CDR1 MDHEN and CDR2 SYDVKM come from the germline V gene. The CDR3 region is CASSFSSMPGNEQFF. The DNA of the CDR3 is TGTGCCAGCAGTTTTTCCTCGATGCCAGGAAATGAGCAGTTCTTC.

The chain links TRBV27 to TRBJ1-5, with a tentative D call TRBD1 (6 bases). V shed 8 bases and J shed 1 base, with 15 bases lying between them. Looked up from germline, CDR1 is MNHEY and CDR2 is SMNVEV (reference sequence). This CDR3 comprises 15 residues. The chain's CDR3 is CASARAGESNQPQHF. Written as DNA, the CDR3 is TGTGCCAGCGCCCGAGCAGGGGAGAGCAATCAGCCCCAGCATTTT.

The chain combines TRBV11-2 with TRBJ1-1; 8 bases match TRBD1. Germline V gene sequence: CDR1 SGHAT, CDR2 FQNNGV. This CDR3 spans 15 amino acids. With 4 bases clipped from V and 1 base from J, the junction kept 5 bases outside the gene matches. The CDR3 loop reads CASSYFRGRNTEAFF. In DNA form, the CDR3 reads TGTGCCAGCAGCTACTTCAGGGGGCGGAACACTGAAGCTTTCTTT.

The chain carries TRBV30 and TRBJ1-2, with 9 bases aligning to TRBD1. V lost 5 bases, J lost 3 bases, and 1 base stayed unmatched. Germline CDR1 reads GTSNPN; CDR2 reads SVGIG (reference sequence). This CDR3 spans 12 amino acids. As DNA, the CDR3 is TGTGCCTGGGGACAGGGGCACTATGGCTACACCTTC. It specifies CAWGQGHYGYTF. Filled out from reference TRBV30 and TRBJ1-2, the complete variable domain reads SQTIHQWPATLVQPVGSPLSLECTVEGTSNPNLYWYRQAAGRGLQLLFYSVGIGQISSEVPQNLSASRPQDRQFILSSKKLLLSDSGFYLCAWGQGHYGYTFGSGTRLTVV.

J is TRBJ1-1 and V is TRBV6-1; TRBD1 aligns across 10 bases. The J segment lost 5 bases and the V segment lost 4 bases, leaving 7 bases of the junction unmatched. This CDR3 comprises 15 residues. Germline V gives CDR1 MNHNS, CDR2 SASEGT. CDR3 in amino acids: CASSGGQGWRTEAFF. For the CDR3, the DNA is TGTGCCAGCAGTGGGGGACAGGGGTGGAGGACTGAAGCTTTCTTT.

The J gene is TRBJ1-1, the V gene TRBV30; 10 nucleotides match TRBD1. The CDR3 spans 13 residues. CDR1 and CDR2 from the germline V gene are GTSNPN and SVGIG (reference sequence). Trimming at V came to 5 bases and at J to 1 base, leaving 1 base not matched to a gene. The CDR3 reads CAWDRGQNTEAFF. CDR3 DNA sequence: TGTGCCTGGGACAGGGGGCAGAACACTGAAGCTTTCTTT.

The chain links TRBV7-9 to TRBJ1-1; D ambiguous. The V end lost 2 bases, the J end lost 1 base, and 8 bases lay between the germline ends. Germline assignment: CDR1 SEHNR and CDR2 FQNEAQ (reference sequence). This CDR3 has 14 residues. The DNA of the CDR3 is TGTGCCAGCAGCTTATTCCAGTGGAACACTGAAGCTTTCTTT. This codes for CASSLFQWNTEAFF.